One T cell receptor (beta chain) is described in this entry. The CDR3 is 13 residues long. V was trimmed by 5 bases and J by 2 bases, leaving 12 bases between them. Germline V lookup: CDR1 SQVTM, CDR2 ANQGSEA. The sample is drawn from a study of blood T cells in healthy people across ages. A second PCR, run for about 7 to 11 cycles, used a sample-barcoded 5' primer plus a J-beta primer mix. Each CDR3 protein is one row after TCRdb ran MiXCR on the 5' RACE reads. The sample records roughly 800,000 distinct CDR3 sequences, 55% to 75% being singletons. Material: blood. This TCR came from a man aged 25 to 40 in good health. This chain joins TRBV29-1 and TRBJ2-5; D is possibly TRBD1 (5 bases). The CDR3 spells CSVSQGNQETQYF. The CDR3 coding sequence is TGCAGCGTTTCGCAGGGAAATCAAGAGACCCAGTACTTC.